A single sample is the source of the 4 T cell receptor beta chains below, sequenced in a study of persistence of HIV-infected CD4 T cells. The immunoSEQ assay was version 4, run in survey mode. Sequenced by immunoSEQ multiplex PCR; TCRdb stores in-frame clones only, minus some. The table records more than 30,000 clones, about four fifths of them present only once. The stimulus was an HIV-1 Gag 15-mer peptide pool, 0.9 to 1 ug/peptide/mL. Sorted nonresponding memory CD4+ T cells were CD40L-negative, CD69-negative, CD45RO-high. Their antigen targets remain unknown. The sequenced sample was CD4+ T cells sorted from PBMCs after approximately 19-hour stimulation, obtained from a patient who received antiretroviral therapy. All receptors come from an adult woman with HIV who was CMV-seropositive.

The CDR3 spells CATRGQGDTGELFF. DNA of the CDR3: TGTGCCACCAGGGGACAGGGCGATACCGGGGAGCTGTTTTTT. The chain employs TRBV24-1 and TRBJ2-2, with 9 bases fitting TRBD1. CDR3 length: 14 residues. Losses at the gene ends were 7 bases for V and 5 bases for J; bases not matched to a gene: 4. CDR1 is KGHDR and CDR2 is SFDVKD in the germline V gene.

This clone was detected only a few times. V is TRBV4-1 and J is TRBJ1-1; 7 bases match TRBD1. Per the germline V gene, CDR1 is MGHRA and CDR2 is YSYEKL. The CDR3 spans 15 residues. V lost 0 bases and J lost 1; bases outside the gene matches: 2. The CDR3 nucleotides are TGCGCCAGCAGCCAAGAAGACAGGGCGAACACTGAAGCTTTCTTT. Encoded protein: CASSQEDRANTEAFF.

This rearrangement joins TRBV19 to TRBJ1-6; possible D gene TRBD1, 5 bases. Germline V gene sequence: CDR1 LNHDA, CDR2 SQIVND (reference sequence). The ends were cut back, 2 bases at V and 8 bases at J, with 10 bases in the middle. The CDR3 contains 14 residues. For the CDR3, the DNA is TGTGCCAGTAGTATACGGGGGAGTGATTCACCCCTCCACTTT. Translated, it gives CASSIRGSDSPLHF.

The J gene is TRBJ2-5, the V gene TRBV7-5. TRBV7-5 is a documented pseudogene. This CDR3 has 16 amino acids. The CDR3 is CVRSLPRDRYQETQYF. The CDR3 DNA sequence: TGTGTCAGAAGCTTGCCCCGGGACCGCTACCAAGAGACCCAGTACTTC.